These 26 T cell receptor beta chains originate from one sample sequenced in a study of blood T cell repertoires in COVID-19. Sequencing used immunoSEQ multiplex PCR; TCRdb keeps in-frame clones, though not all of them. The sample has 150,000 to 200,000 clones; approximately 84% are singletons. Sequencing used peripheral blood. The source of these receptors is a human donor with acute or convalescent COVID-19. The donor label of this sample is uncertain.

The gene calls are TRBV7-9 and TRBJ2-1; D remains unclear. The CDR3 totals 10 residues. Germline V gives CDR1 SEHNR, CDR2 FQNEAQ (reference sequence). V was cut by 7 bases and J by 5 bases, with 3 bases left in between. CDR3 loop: CASNNNEQFF. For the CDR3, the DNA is TGTGCCAGCAATAACAATGAGCAGTTCTTC.

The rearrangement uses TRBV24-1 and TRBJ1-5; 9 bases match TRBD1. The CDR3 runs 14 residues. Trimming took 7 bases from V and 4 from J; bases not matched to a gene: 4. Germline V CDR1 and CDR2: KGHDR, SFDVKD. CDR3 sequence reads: CATRGTGTNQPQHF. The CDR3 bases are TGTGCCACCAGGGGGACAGGGACAAATCAGCCCCAGCATTTT.

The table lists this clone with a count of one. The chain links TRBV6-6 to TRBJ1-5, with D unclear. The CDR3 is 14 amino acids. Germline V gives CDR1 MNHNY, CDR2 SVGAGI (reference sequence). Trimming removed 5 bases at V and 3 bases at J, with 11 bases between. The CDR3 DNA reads TGTGCCAGCAGTCATGACGGGTACAATCAGCCCCAGCATTTT. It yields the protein CASSHDGYNQPQHF.

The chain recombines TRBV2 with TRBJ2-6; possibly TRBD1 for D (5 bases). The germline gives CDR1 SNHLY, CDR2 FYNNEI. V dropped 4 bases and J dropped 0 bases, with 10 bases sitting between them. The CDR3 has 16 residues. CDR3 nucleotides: TGTGCCAGCAGTGCCACAGGAAGCTCTGGGGCCAACGTCCTGACTTTC. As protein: CASSATGSSGANVLTF.

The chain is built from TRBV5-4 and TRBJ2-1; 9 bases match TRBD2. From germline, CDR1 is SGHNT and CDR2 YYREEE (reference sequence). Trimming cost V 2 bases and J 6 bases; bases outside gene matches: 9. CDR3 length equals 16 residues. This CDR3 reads CASSLQGLAGLNEQFF. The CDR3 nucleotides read TGTGCCAGCAGCTTACAAGGGCTAGCGGGACTCAATGAGCAGTTCTTC.

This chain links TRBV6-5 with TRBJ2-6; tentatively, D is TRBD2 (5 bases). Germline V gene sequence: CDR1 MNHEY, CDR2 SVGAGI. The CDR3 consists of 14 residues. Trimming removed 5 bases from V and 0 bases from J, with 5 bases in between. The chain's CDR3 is CASSRDSGANVLTF. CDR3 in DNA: TGTGCCAGCAGTCGGGACTCTGGGGCCAACGTCCTGACTTTC.

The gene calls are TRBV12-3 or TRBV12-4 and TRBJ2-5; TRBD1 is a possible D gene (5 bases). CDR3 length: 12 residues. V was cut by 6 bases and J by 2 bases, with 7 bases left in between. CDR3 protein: CASRKGQETQYF. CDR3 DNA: TGTGCCAGCAGGAAGGGGCAAGAGACCCAGTACTTC.

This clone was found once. Here the CDR3 reads CASSRGTGNLKTQYF. The CDR3 nucleotides read TGTGCCAGCAGCCGCGGGACAGGGAATTTAAAGACCCAGTACTTC. The rearrangement joins TRBV6-5 to TRBJ2-5; 9 nucleotides align to TRBD1. The CDR3 sequence is 15 residues long. The germline CDR1 and CDR2 sequences are MNHEY and SVGAGI. V lost 6 bases to trimming and J lost 6 bases; unmatched junction nucleotides: 11.

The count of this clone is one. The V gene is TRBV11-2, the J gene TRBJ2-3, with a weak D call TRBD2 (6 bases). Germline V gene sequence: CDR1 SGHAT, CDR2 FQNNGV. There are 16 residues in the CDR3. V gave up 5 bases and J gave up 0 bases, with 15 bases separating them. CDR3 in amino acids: CASSPIGRESTDTQYF. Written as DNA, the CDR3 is TGTGCCAGCAGCCCGATAGGACGGGAGAGCACAGATACGCAGTATTTT.

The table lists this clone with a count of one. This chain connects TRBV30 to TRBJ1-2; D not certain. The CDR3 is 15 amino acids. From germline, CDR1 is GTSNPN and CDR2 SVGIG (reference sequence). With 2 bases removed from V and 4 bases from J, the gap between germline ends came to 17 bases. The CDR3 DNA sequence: TGTGCCTGGAGTTCCGATCTGGCAGGTTCCTATGGCTACACCTTC. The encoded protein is CAWSSDLAGSYGYTF.

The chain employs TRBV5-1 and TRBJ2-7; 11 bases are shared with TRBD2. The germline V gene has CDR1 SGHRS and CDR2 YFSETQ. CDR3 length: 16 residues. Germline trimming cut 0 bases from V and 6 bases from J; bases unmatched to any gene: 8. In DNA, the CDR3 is TGCGCCAGCAGCTTGGCCGGTACTAGCGGGAGTGGCGAGCAGTACTTC. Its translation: CASSLAGTSGSGEQYF.

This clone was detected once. The CDR3 DNA reads TGCGCCAGCAGCCGAGGGAGGGTGGGCACAGATACGCAGTATTTT. Amino acid sequence: CASSRGRVGTDTQYF. The rearrangement links TRBV10-1 to TRBJ2-3, with 7 positions matching TRBD2. The CDR3 length is 15 residues. V was clipped by 6 bases and J by 1 base; unmatched bases: 7. The V gene's germline CDR1 is WNHNN and CDR2 SYGVQD (reference sequence).

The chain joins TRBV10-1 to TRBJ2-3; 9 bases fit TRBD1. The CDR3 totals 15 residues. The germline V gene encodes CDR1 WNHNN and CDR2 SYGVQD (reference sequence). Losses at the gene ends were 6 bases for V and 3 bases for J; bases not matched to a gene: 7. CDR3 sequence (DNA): TGCGCCAGCAGCCCCGGACAGGGGTTAACAGATACGCAGTATTTT. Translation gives CASSPGQGLTDTQYF.

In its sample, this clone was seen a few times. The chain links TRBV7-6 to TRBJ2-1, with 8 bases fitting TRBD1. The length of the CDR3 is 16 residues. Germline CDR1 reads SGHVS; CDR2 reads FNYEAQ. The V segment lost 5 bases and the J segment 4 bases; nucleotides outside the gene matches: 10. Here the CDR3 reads CASSPNQGAVYNEQFF. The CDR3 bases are TGTGCCAGCAGCCCTAATCAGGGGGCAGTTTACAATGAGCAGTTCTTC.

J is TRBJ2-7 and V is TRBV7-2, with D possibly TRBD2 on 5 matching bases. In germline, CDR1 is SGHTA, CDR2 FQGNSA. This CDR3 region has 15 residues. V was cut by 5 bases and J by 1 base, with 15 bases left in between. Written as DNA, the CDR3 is TGTGCCAGCAGCCCACTAGATCTCGGATCCTACGAGCAGTACTTC. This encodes CASSPLDLGSYEQYF.

The CDR3 nucleotides are TGTGCCAGCAGCCAAGGGACTCCCCCTTACAATGAGCAGTTCTTC. Protein sequence: CASSQGTPPYNEQFF. The chain joins TRBV11-2 to TRBJ2-1; D is perhaps TRBD2 (6 bases). Germline V gene lookup returns CDR1 SGHAT and CDR2 FQNNGV. V lost 5 bases to trimming and J lost 4 bases, with 15 bases between them. The CDR3 covers 15 residues.

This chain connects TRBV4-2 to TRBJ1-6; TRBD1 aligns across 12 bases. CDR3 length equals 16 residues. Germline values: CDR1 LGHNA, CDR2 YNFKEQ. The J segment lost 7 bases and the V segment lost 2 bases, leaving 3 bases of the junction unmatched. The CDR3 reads CASSQSGQGANSPLHF. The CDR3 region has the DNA TGTGCCAGCAGCCAATCGGGACAGGGGGCGAATTCACCCCTCCACTTT.

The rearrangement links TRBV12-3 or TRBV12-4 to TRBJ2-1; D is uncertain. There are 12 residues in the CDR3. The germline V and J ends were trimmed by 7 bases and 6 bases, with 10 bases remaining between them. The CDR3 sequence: CASTRQLNEQFF. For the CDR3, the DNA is TGTGCCAGCACCCGACAACTCAATGAGCAGTTCTTC.

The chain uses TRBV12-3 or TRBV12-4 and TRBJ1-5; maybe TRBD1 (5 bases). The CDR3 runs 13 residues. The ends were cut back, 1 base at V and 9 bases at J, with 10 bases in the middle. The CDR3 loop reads CASSLGGGRPQHF. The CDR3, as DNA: TGTGCCAGCAGTTTAGGGGGGGGGAGGCCCCAGCATTTT.

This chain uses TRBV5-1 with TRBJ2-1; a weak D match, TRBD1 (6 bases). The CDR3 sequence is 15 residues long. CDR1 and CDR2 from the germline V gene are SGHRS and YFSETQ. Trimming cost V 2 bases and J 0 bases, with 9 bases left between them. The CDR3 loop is CASSLTGISYNEQFF. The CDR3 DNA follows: TGCGCCAGCAGCTTAACAGGGATCTCCTACAATGAGCAGTTCTTC. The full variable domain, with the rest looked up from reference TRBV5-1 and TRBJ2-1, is KAGVTQTPRYLIKTRGQQVTLSCSPISGHRSVSWYQQTPGQGLQFLFEYFSETQRNKGNFPGRFSGRQFSNSRSEMNVSTLELGDSALYLCASSLTGISYNEQFFGPGTRLTVL.

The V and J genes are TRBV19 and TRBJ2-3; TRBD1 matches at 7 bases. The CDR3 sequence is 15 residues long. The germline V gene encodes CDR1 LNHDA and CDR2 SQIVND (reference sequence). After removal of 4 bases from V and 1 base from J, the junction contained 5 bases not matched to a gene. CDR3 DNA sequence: TGTGCCAGTAGTACCGGGACAGTGGGCACAGATACGCAGTATTTT. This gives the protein CASSTGTVGTDTQYF.

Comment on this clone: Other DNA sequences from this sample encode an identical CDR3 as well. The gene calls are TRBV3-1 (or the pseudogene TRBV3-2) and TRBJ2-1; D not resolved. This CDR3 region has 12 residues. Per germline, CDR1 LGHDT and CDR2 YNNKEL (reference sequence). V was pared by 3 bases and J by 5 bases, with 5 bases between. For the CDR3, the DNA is TGTGCCAGCAGCCACCTAAACAATGAGCAGTTCTTC. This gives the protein CASSHLNNEQFF.

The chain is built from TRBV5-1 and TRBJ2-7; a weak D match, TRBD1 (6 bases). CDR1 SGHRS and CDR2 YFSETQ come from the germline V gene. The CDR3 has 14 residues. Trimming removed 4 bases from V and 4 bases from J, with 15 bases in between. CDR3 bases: TGCGCCAGCAGCCAACAGGGTCCCGCTTACGAGCAGTACTTC. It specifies CASSQQGPAYEQYF. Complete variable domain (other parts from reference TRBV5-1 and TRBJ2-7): KAGVTQTPRYLIKTRGQQVTLSCSPISGHRSVSWYQQTPGQGLQFLFEYFSETQRNKGNFPGRFSGRQFSNSRSEMNVSTLELGDSALYLCASSQQGPAYEQYFGPGTRLTVT.

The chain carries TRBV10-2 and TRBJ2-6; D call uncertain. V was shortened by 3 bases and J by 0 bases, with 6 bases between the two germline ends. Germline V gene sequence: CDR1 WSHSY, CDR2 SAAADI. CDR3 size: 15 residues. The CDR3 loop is CASSDGPSGANVLTF. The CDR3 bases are TGCGCCAGCAGTGATGGGCCCTCTGGGGCCAACGTCCTGACTTTC.

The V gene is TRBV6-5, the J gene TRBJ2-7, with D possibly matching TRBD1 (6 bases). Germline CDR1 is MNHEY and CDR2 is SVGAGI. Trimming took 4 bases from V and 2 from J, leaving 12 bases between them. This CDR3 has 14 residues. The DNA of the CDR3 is TGTGCCAGCAGTTCCGGGACAACAGCCTACGAGCAGTACTTC. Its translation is CASSSGTTAYEQYF.

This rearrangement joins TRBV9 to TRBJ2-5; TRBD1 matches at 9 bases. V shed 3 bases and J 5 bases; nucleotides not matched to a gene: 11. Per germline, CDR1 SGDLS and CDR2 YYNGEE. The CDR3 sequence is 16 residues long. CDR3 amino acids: CASSGSGTGSSETQYF. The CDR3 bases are TGTGCCAGCAGCGGATCCGGGACAGGGAGTTCGGAGACCCAGTACTTC.